This T cell receptor beta chain was sequenced for a study of blood T cells in healthy people across ages. Combining a sample-barcoded 5' primer with a J-beta primer mix, a second PCR ran for about 7 to 11 cycles. Each CDR3 protein gets one entry after TCRdb re-called the 5' RACE reads with MiXCR. Of 700,000 to 800,000 distinct CDR3 sequences listed, more than 40% are singletons. Caucasian, healthy and from Russia, the donors were aged between about 6 and 90. The clonotype comes from a woman aged 55-70 years in good health. Source material: blood.

The CDR3 loop reads CSARDPQRREQYF. The CDR3, as DNA: TGCAGTGCTAGAGACCCACAACGGCGCGAGCAGTACTTC. The V and J genes are TRBV20-1 and TRBJ2-7; the D is unclear. Trimming shortened V by 0 bases and J by 6 bases, and 12 bases separated the two germline ends. The CDR3 spans 13 residues. Germline loops: CDR1 DFQATT, CDR2 SNEGSKA (reference sequence).